Shown below are 30 T cell receptor beta chains from a single sample sequenced in a study of low-dose radiotherapy and immunotherapy resistance in tumors. Gene-specific TRAV and TRBV primers were used for first-strand cDNA, covering alpha and beta chains. With a constant-region primer and a V-primer adapter, TCRs were subjected to around 18 PCR cycles of amplification. TCRdb reprocessed the reads via MiXCR and lists one record per CDR3 protein. The sample includes 35,000 to 50,000 distinct CDR3 sequences, 30% to 35% of them seen just once. Indicated time point: before trial treatment. Source: PBMCs, taken before treatment. The receptors shown here come from a male donor with gallbladder cancer.

In its sample, this clonotype was seen many times. J is TRBJ2-7 and V is TRBV7-9; D remains unclear. Deletions cut 5 bases from V and 7 bases from J, with 15 bases between. There are 13 residues in the CDR3. In germline, CDR1 is SEHNR, CDR2 FQNEAQ (reference sequence). CDR3 in DNA: TGTGCCAGCAGCCTCAACTCCCTCTTTGAGCAGTACTTC. Its protein product is CASSLNSLFEQYF.

The sample holds many counts of this clonotype. The CDR3 sequence: CASSLAPSGRASYEQYF. The CDR3 DNA follows: TGTGCCAGCAGCTTAGCCCCAAGCGGGAGGGCCTCCTACGAGCAGTACTTC. The chain links TRBV7-9 to TRBJ2-7; TRBD2 agrees at 10 bases. This CDR3 has 17 residues. With 0 bases clipped from V and 0 bases from J, the junction kept 5 bases outside the gene matches. The germline CDR1 and CDR2 sequences are SEHNR and FQNEAQ (reference sequence).

By frequency in the sample, this clonotype is medium-sized. The chain uses TRBV28 and TRBJ2-6; 12 bases align to TRBD1. Losses at the gene ends were 10 bases for V and 4 bases for J; bases not matched to a gene: 8. The CDR3 contains 16 residues. Germline V gene sequence: CDR1 MDHEN, CDR2 SYDVKM. CDR3 in DNA: TGTGCCATCAAGGGACAGGGGGCGGTAGGGGCCAACGTCCTGACTTTC. Protein: CAIKGQGAVGANVLTF.

The J gene is TRBJ1-4, the V gene TRBV7-2; a weak D match, TRBD1 (6 bases). The CDR3 totals 16 residues. Germline CDR1 and CDR2: SGHTA and FQGNSA. V gave up 4 bases and J gave up 1 base, with 13 bases separating them. This CDR3 reads CASSSQGLQTNEKLFF. CDR3 bases: TGTGCCAGCAGCTCACAGGGACTGCAAACTAATGAAAAACTGTTTTTT. Filled out from reference TRBV7-2 and TRBJ1-4, the complete variable domain reads GAGVSQSPSNKVTEKGKDVELRCDPISGHTALYWYRQSLGQGLEFLIYFQGNSAPDKSGLPSDRFSAERTGGSVSTLTIQRTQQEDSAVYLCASSSQGLQTNEKLFFGSGTQLSVL.

Details on this clonotype: A read error is the likely source, as a far larger clone sits one nucleotide away. This chain uses TRBV14 with TRBJ2-4; unclear D gene. Germline V gene lookup returns CDR1 SGHDN and CDR2 FVKESK. The CDR3 covers 12 residues. V shed 4 bases and J shed 13 bases, with 14 bases lying between them. The CDR3 nucleotides are TGTGCCAGCAGCCCCAACAGTAATGAGCAGTACTTC. This gives the protein CASSPNSNEQYF.

This clonotype has a count of ten or more. J is TRBJ1-4 and V is TRBV6-2 or TRBV6-3; D unclear. Germline CDR1 MNHEY, CDR2 SVGEGT. The CDR3 has 12 residues. Trimming pared 5 bases from V and 8 bases from J, leaving 9 bases between. The CDR3 spells CASSDFKEKLFF. The DNA of the CDR3 is TGTGCCAGCAGTGATTTTAAAGAAAAACTGTTTTTT.

This clonotype has ten or more counts. V and J are TRBV2 and TRBJ1-1; 8 bases match TRBD1. The germline gives CDR1 SNHLY, CDR2 FYNNEI. The CDR3 extends over 15 amino acids. J was trimmed by 0 bases and V by 4 bases; bases with no gene match: 4. The CDR3 protein is CASSAQGQVNTEAFF. The CDR3 bases are TGTGCCAGCAGTGCACAGGGACAGGTGAACACTGAAGCTTTCTTT.

In this sample, this clonotype turned up a few times. This likely came from a read error, as a far larger clone is one base away. The chain recombines TRBV11-2 with TRBJ2-7, with 11 nucleotides matching TRBD2. There are 14 residues in the CDR3. Germline lookup yields CDR1 SGHAT and CDR2 FQNNGV. The junction had 7 bases not matched to a gene; V was cut back by 5 bases and J by 7 bases. CDR3: CASSNSGRANEQYF. CDR3 DNA: TGTGCCAGCAGCAATAGCGGGAGGGCCAATGAGCAGTACTTC. Filled out from reference TRBV11-2 and TRBJ2-7, the complete variable domain reads EAGVAQSPRYKIIEKRQSVAFWCNPISGHATLYWYQQILGQGPKLLIQFQNNGVVDDSQLPKDRFSAERLKGVDSTLKIQPAKLEDSAVYLCASSNSGRANEQYFGPGTRLTVT.

There are many counts of this clonotype. The chain links TRBV7-9 to TRBJ1-1; 7 positions match TRBD1. The CDR3 has 15 residues. V was pared by 4 bases and J by 0 bases, with 5 bases of the junction left unmatched. Germline values: CDR1 SEHNR, CDR2 FQNEAQ (reference sequence). The CDR3 DNA follows: TGTGCCAGCAGCTCAGAACAGGGGATGAACACTGAAGCTTTCTTT. It is translated as CASSSEQGMNTEAFF.

The CDR3 here is CASNQGTQETQYF. CDR3 bases: TGTGCCAGCAATCAGGGGACCCAAGAGACCCAGTACTTC. The V gene is TRBV16, the J gene TRBJ2-5; tentative D call: TRBD1 (6 bases). The CDR3 loop spans 13 amino acids. V gave up 7 bases and J gave up 1 base, with 10 bases separating them. Germline lookup yields CDR1 KGHSY and CDR2 FQNENV.

This clonotype was seen at least ten times. V usage is TRBV12-3 or TRBV12-4 and J usage is TRBJ1-1; TRBD1 matches at 7 bases. J gave up 6 bases and V 6 bases, and 7 bases lay outside the gene matches. This CDR3 contains 13 residues. CDR3 coding DNA: TGTGCCAGCAGATACCACAGGGGACCTGAAGCTTTCTTT. The encoded protein is CASRYHRGPEAFF.

This clonotype was recorded at least ten times. The chain joins TRBV11-3 to TRBJ2-2; no clear D. V dropped 5 bases and J dropped 2 bases, with 9 bases sitting between them. CDR1 and CDR2 (germline): SGHNT, YENEEA. The CDR3 sequence is 14 residues long. CDR3 DNA sequence: TGTGCCAGCAGCCGTACGCAAAACACCGGGGAGCTGTTTTTT. Its translation: CASSRTQNTGELFF.

The DNA for the CDR3 is TGTGCCAGCAGTCGCTCAGCGGTAGCGGGGATCACAGATACGCAGTATTTT. Its translation: CASSRSAVAGITDTQYF. This rearrangement joins TRBV6-2 or TRBV6-3 to TRBJ2-3; 8 bases fit TRBD2. The ends lost 5 bases at V and 2 bases at J; junction bases unmatched: 12. Germline V lookup: CDR1 MNHEY, CDR2 SVGEGT. CDR3 length: 17 residues.

This clonotype was detected many times. The V and J genes are TRBV19 and TRBJ1-2, with D possibly TRBD1 on 5 matching bases. There are 14 residues in the CDR3. Germline CDR1 LNHDA, CDR2 SQIVND (reference sequence). V lost 6 bases and J 1 base, leaving 12 bases between the germline ends. CDR3 in DNA: TGTGCCAGTAGCAGGGCGAGCCTTAACTATGGCTACACCTTC. Its protein product is CASSRASLNYGYTF.

Concerning this clonotype: One end of the junction fails to match germline, which may point to a read error. The rearrangement links TRBV3-1 to TRBJ2-7; D is unclear. Germline lookup yields CDR1 LGHDT and CDR2 YNNKEL (reference sequence). The length of the CDR3 is 13 residues. DNA of the CDR3: TGTGCCGGCAGCGACACACATGCCTACGAGCAGTACTTC. Residues: CAGSDTHAYEQYF.

This clonotype has a count of ten or more. The rearrangement uses TRBV20-1 and TRBJ2-5, with D tentatively TRBD1 (6 bases). In germline, CDR1 is DFQATT, CDR2 SNEGSKA (reference sequence). This CDR3 has 13 residues. V lost 3 bases, J lost 5 bases, and 13 bases lay in between. The CDR3 DNA follows: TGCAGTGCTAGTGGGGGCCCCCGTGAGACCCAGTACTTC. As protein: CSASGGPRETQYF.

This clonotype appeared a few times. The CDR3, as DNA: TGTGCCAGCAGCTTCACTGCCAACGATCAGCCCCAGCATTTT. Protein product: CASSFTANDQPQHF. V usage is TRBV7-2 and J usage is TRBJ1-5; D not resolved. From germline, CDR1 is SGHTA and CDR2 FQGNSA. V dropped 3 bases and J dropped 5 bases, with 11 bases sitting between them. The CDR3 totals 14 residues.

This clonotype came up many times. This sequence joins TRBV21-1 and TRBJ2-5; the table's D call of TRBD1 was not tested on the DNA. TRBV21-1 is a pseudogene locus. The length of the CDR3 is 15 residues. The CDR3 region is CASSKGGQHFGTQYF. The CDR3 bases are TGTGCCAGCAGCAAAGGCGGACAGCACTTTGGGACCCAGTACTTC.

This clonotype was detected many times. This chain connects TRBV20-1 to TRBJ2-4; D gene uncertain. CDR3 length: 13 residues. Germline loops: CDR1 DFQATT, CDR2 SNEGSKA (reference sequence). V gave up 3 bases and J gave up 9 bases, with 15 bases separating them. The CDR3 is CSASATISGIQYF. CDR3 coding DNA: TGCAGTGCTAGTGCCACCATTTCGGGCATTCAGTACTTC.

This clonotype has a count of ten or more. V gene TRBV5-1 combines with J gene TRBJ2-2; 11 bases are a match to TRBD2. The CDR3 extends over 15 amino acids. V dropped 2 bases and J dropped 3; count of bases not matched to a gene: 0. In germline, CDR1 is SGHRS, CDR2 YFSETQ. CDR3 nucleotide sequence: TGCGCCAGCAGCTTTAGCGGGAGGGACACCGGGGAGCTGTTTTTT. Its protein is CASSFSGRDTGELFF.

This clonotype has ten or more counts. V and J are TRBV11-3 and TRBJ2-2, with unresolved D. The V gene's germline CDR1 is SGHNT and CDR2 YENEEA. V lost 0 bases, J lost 1 base, and 6 bases lay in between. The CDR3 has 15 amino acids. The CDR3 DNA sequence: TGTGCCAGCAGCTTAGAGCTGGGGAACACCGGGGAGCTGTTTTTT. Translated: CASSLELGNTGELFF.

Ten or more counts support this clonotype. The rearrangement uses TRBV24-1 and TRBJ2-7, with 7 bases identical to TRBD1. With 3 bases clipped from V and 5 bases from J, the junction kept 6 bases outside the gene matches. From germline, CDR1 is KGHDR and CDR2 SFDVKD. This CDR3 has 14 amino acids. CDR3 DNA sequence: TGTGCCACCAGTGATCGACAGGGAAGCAACGAGCAGTACTTC. Protein sequence: CATSDRQGSNEQYF.

This clonotype was counted many times. The chain links TRBV2 to TRBJ2-1, with TRBD2 matching 7 bases. After removal of 1 base from V and 0 bases from J, the junction contained 3 bases not matched to a gene. This CDR3 contains 16 residues. Germline CDR1 reads SNHLY; CDR2 reads FYNNEI. As DNA, the CDR3 is TGTGCCAGCAGTGAAGGTGTAGCGGGCTCCTACAATGAGCAGTTCTTC. It translates to CASSEGVAGSYNEQFF.

The chain joins TRBV13 to TRBJ2-7; 10 bases line up with TRBD2. CDR1 and CDR2 from the germline V gene are PRHDT and FYEKMQ (reference sequence). V trimming: 5 bases; J trimming: 6 bases; junction bases outside the gene matches: 10. The CDR3 runs to 15 residues. Here the CDR3 DNA reads TGTGCCAGCAGCACACCCGGGACTAGCGTTAGCGAGCAGTACTTC. Its protein product is CASSTPGTSVSEQYF. Supplemented by reference TRBV13 and TRBJ2-7, the full variable domain reads AAGVIQSPRHLIKEKRETATLKCYPIPRHDTVYWYQQGPGQDPQFLISFYEKMQSDKGSIPDRFSAQQFSDYHSELNMSSLELGDSALYFCASSTPGTSVSEQYFGPGTRLTVT.

At least ten counts were recorded for this clonotype. The chain has TRBV6-2 or TRBV6-3 and TRBJ1-6, with TRBD1 matching over 7 bases. Germline assignment: CDR1 MNHEY and CDR2 SVGEGT. Germline trimming cut 5 bases from V and 7 bases from J; bases unmatched to any gene: 17. This CDR3 contains 18 residues. CDR3 sequence reads: CASSLRLTSGTENSPLHF. The CDR3 coding sequence is TGTGCCAGCAGTCTAAGGCTGACCTCCGGGACAGAAAATTCACCCCTCCACTTT.

In its sample, this clonotype ranks as medium-sized. This chain uses TRBV7-2 with TRBJ2-5, with 7 positions matching TRBD2. CDR1 and CDR2 (germline): SGHTA, FQGNSA. J lost 2 bases, V lost 1 base, and 4 bases had no gene match. CDR3 length: 15 residues. CDR3 sequence: CASSLVGRGQETQYF. The CDR3 DNA follows: TGTGCCAGCAGCTTAGTAGGGCGGGGGCAAGAGACCCAGTACTTC.

This clonotype was observed many times. This chain joins TRBV7-2 and TRBJ2-1; D is unresolved. V was pared by 2 bases and J by 12 bases, with 23 bases between. Germline V gene data show CDR1 as SGHTA and CDR2 as FQGNSA. There are 16 residues in the CDR3. The CDR3 nucleotides read TGTGCCAGCAGCTTAACTGACGTCGGCCCTGCTGCCGGGCAGTTCTTC. As protein: CASSLTDVGPAAGQFF.

V is TRBV30 and J is TRBJ1-4, with TRBD1 matching over 10 bases. This CDR3 has 14 amino acids. The germline gives CDR1 GTSNPN, CDR2 SVGIG (reference sequence). V lost 2 bases, J lost 8 bases, and 5 bases stayed unmatched. The CDR3 DNA follows: TGTGCCTGGAGTACCGGGACAGGGGTCGAAAAACTGTTTTTT. This gives the protein CAWSTGTGVEKLFF.

On this clonotype: A far more abundant clone sits one base away, making this likely a read error. The CDR3 nucleotides read TGCAGCGTTGAACGGTCGGGCAATGAGCAGTACTTC. This gives the protein CSVERSGNEQYF. The V and J genes are TRBV29-1 and TRBJ2-5, with no clear D. The germline V and J ends were trimmed by 2 bases and 11 bases, with 15 bases remaining between them. This CDR3 is 12 amino acids long. CDR1 is SQVTM, CDR2 ANQGSEA, per germline.

This clonotype has ten or more counts. Sequence at one end of the junction differs from germline and may be a read error. V usage is TRBV5-1 and J usage is TRBJ2-5; 7 bases match TRBD2. Germline CDR1 reads SGHRS; CDR2 reads YFSETQ. This CDR3 region has 13 residues. The CDR3 region is CASSLGGQETQYF. The CDR3 DNA reads TGTGCCAGCAGCTTGGGGGGGCAAGAGACCCAGTACTTC.